This T cell receptor (beta chain) appears in the sequencing data of a study of T cell repertoires in cytomegalovirus infection. At the level of the study: As its CMV epitopes, the study selected recently identified HLA-C-restricted and well-studied HLA-B-restricted targets. Shared public TCR beta signatures pointed to both CMV infection and a matching HLA type. Study-level findings and limits: Dominating the ex vivo response were HLA-C-restricted CMV-specific TCR beta clonotypes.

There are 14 residues in the CDR3. CDR1 DFQATT and CDR2 SNEGSKA come from the germline V gene (reference sequence). J gave up 7 bases and V 1 base, and 5 bases lay outside the gene matches. TCRdb reanalysed the reads using MiXCR and keeps one entry per CDR3 protein. Among some 500,000 distinct CDR3 sequences listed, 25% to 35% were seen once. As to this clonotype: The antigen remains undetermined.

The source is a human donor in good health (CMV status not recorded). Some clones in this sample may be carry-over from other donors' samples. This chain joins TRBV20-1 and TRBJ1-4, with 8 bases that match TRBD1. The specimen was cultured PBMCs, collected from culture after CMV antigen stimulation. CDR3 nucleotides: TGCAGTGCTAGAGCTAGCACAGGGGGTGAAAAACTGTTTTTT. Amino acids: CSARASTGGEKLFF.